The text below deals with one T cell receptor beta chain. Its antigen remains unidentified. Time point here: week 47, end of study. Doses consisted of 300 ug of mutant IDH1 20-mer peptide each, paired with topical imiquimod. The data belong to a study of a mutant IDH1 vaccine in newly diagnosed glioma. Study at large: The study started vaccination 4-6 weeks after radiotherapy alone, or with temozolomide cycles. Study results and limitations: Overall, 93.3% of patients had vaccine-induced immune responses.

Trimming removed 7 bases from V and 5 bases from J, with 17 bases in between. The germline gives CDR1 SQVTM, CDR2 ANQGSEA. CDR3 size: 13 residues. Measured with immunoSEQ multiplex PCR; TCRdb has only the in-frame clones, and not every one. The sample contains 24,000 or so clones, about four fifths of which appear only once. The gene calls are TRBV29-1 and TRBJ2-5; unclear D gene. The clonotype comes from a man aged 35-49 years with glioma. The sequencing here drew on PBMCs, taken from a glioma patient whose treatment included an IDH1 peptide vaccine. The chain's CDR3 is CSGDGLGSETQYF. Written as DNA, the CDR3 is TGCAGCGGGGATGGTTTGGGATCTGAGACCCAGTACTTC.